This paragraph covers one T cell receptor (beta chain) sequence. The antigen remains undetermined. This specimen comes from a study of T cell responses to AZD1222 COVID-19 vaccine. Measured with immunoSEQ multiplex PCR; TCRdb has only the in-frame clones, and not every one. The sample includes about 150,000 clones, around 87% seen only once; the top ten take 8% to 10%. The CDR3 runs to 17 residues. With 4 bases clipped from V and 0 bases from J, the junction kept 6 bases outside the gene matches. Per the germline V gene, CDR1 is LNHDA and CDR2 is SQIVND (reference sequence). General study points: Clonal diversity was possibly underestimated, and white British individuals and females predominated among donors. Seropositive status at baseline applied to only a handful of AZD1222 recipients. The breadth and depth of Spike-specific TCRs increased once two AZD1222 doses had been given. Spike-spanning, vaccine-associated CD4 TCRs were dominant at 160-218 and 743-854.

The TCR comes from an adult who received the AZD1222 COVID-19 vaccine. The source material was peripheral blood, sampled 28 days after the second AZD1222 dose. This rearrangement joins TRBV19 to TRBJ1-5, with 10 nucleotides matching TRBD1. CDR3 sequence reads: CASSTGQGGYSNQPQHF. CDR3 DNA: TGTGCCAGTAGTACCGGACAGGGGGGGTATAGCAATCAGCCCCAGCATTTT. Full variable domain (missing parts from reference TRBV19 and TRBJ1-5): DGGITQSPKYLFRKEGQNVTLSCEQNLNHDAMYWYRQDPGQGLRLIYYSQIVNDFQKGDIAEGYSVSREKKESFPLTVTSAQKNPTAFYLCASSTGQGGYSNQPQHFGDGTRLSIL.